The 2 T cell receptor beta chains in this list originate from one sample, sequenced in a study of graft-versus-host responses after intestinal transplantation (dated by TCRdb to about 2021). The sample's time point, from its label and the paper: cells obtained before transplantation from donor or recipient. No antigens are known for them. Library creation used the immunoSEQ multiplex PCR assay. The table was pulled from immuneACCESS by TCRdb, which kept in-frame rearrangements only. Such tables lose some clones; where checked, under half of the loss comes from unresolved V genes, and the rest has no known cause. The sample records about 93,000 clones, about 93% of which are singletons. The ten top clones hold 0.45% to 0.55% of the sample. Sequenced here: unstimulated CD8+ T cells sorted from spleen or lymph node cells, sampled before intestinal transplant. The source of these receptors is a human donor who received an intestinal transplant.

V and J are TRBV7-3 and TRBJ2-1; D is perhaps TRBD2 (5 bases). Germline CDR1 SGHTA, CDR2 FQGTGA. CDR3 size: 16 residues. Trimming left V 2 bases short and J 4 bases short, with 15 bases between. CDR3 nucleotides: TGTGCCAGCAGCTTAGTCAGTAGCGCCCAATACAATGAGCAGTTCTTC. The encoded protein is CASSLVSSAQYNEQFF.

The sample holds one count of this clone. The V call is TRBV7-7, the J call TRBJ2-3, with TRBD1 as a possible D gene (6 bases). The CDR3 length is 17 residues. In germline, CDR1 is SSHAT, CDR2 FNYEAQ (reference sequence). V was trimmed by 5 bases and J by 0 bases, leaving 18 bases between them. Written as DNA, the CDR3 is TGTGCCAGCAGCGCGGAAGGACAGCTGACTAGCACAGATACGCAGTATTTT. Protein: CASSAEGQLTSTDTQYF.